These 10 T cell receptor beta chains originate from one sample sequenced in a study of identical twins. In TCRdb, the 5' RACE reads were re-called with MiXCR into one record per CDR3 protein. The table lists hundreds of thousands of distinct CDR3 sequences, roughly 6.2% of them singletons. Material for sequencing was naive T cells sorted from blood. The receptors here all came from a man between 18 and 29 years old in good health.

This chain connects TRBV7-2 to TRBJ2-2; D unclear. CDR1 and CDR2 from the germline V gene are SGHTA and FQGNSA. The CDR3 is made up of 8 amino acids. The CDR3 reads CPIGELFF. The CDR3 nucleotides read TGTCCGATCGGGGAGCTGTTTTTT. The whole variable domain, filled in from reference TRBV7-2 and TRBJ2-2, reads GAGVSQSPSNKVTEKGKDVELRCDPISGHTALYWYRQSLGQGLEFLIYFQGNSAPDKSGLPSDRFSAERTGGSVSTLTIQRTQQEDSAVYLCPIGELFFGEGSRLTVL.

The table lists this clonotype with a few counts. This chain joins TRBV25-1 and TRBJ2-1, with a tentative D call TRBD2 (6 bases). Deletions cut 1 base from V and 6 bases from J, with 22 bases between. Germline CDR1 reads MGHDK; CDR2 reads SYGVNS. This CDR3 has 18 amino acids. Here the CDR3 reads CASSELRGRREKGNEQFF. CDR3 nucleotide sequence: TGTGCCAGCAGTGAATTACGTGGAAGGAGGGAGAAGGGCAATGAGCAGTTCTTC.

This clonotype was recorded a few times. CDR3 sequence: CASNVAPGWTDTQYF. The CDR3 nucleotides read TGCGCCAGCAACGTGGCTCCGGGTTGGACAGATACGCAGTATTTT. V gene TRBV10-2 combines with J gene TRBJ2-3; D is unresolved. This CDR3 comprises 15 residues. V was shortened by 7 bases and J by 3 bases, with 17 bases between the two germline ends. Germline V CDR1 and CDR2: WSHSY, SAAADI.

This clonotype was recorded at least ten times. The chain employs TRBV29-1 and TRBJ1-1; D is possibly TRBD1 (5 bases). From germline, CDR1 is SQVTM and CDR2 ANQGSEA. V lost 7 bases and J 0 bases, leaving 12 bases between the germline ends. The CDR3 is made up of 13 amino acids. The CDR3: CSAKGPMNTEAFF. The CDR3, as DNA: TGCAGCGCCAAGGGGCCAATGAACACTGAAGCTTTCTTT.

This clonotype was detected a few times. The chain uses TRBV3-1 and TRBJ2-1; D remains ambiguous. The V gene lost 7 bases and the J gene lost 6 bases, with 13 bases spanning the gap. The length of the CDR3 is 13 residues. The germline V gene encodes CDR1 LGHDT and CDR2 YNNKEL (reference sequence). CDR3 DNA: TGTGCCAGCACCCAGGTACTAAGCAATGAGCAGTTCTTC. Protein: CASTQVLSNEQFF.

The table lists this clonotype with many counts. The chain links TRBV24-1 to TRBJ2-1, with D maybe TRBD2 (5 bases). CDR3 length: 13 residues. V dropped 7 bases and J dropped 13 bases, with 19 bases sitting between them. From germline, CDR1 is KGHDR and CDR2 SFDVKD. The CDR3 region is CATSGVGQRSQFF. The CDR3 DNA follows: TGTGCCACCAGCGGGGTTGGGCAGAGAAGCCAGTTCTTC.

Ten or more counts support this clonotype. The chain couples TRBV2 to TRBJ2-7; weak D call: TRBD1 (6 bases). V dropped 7 bases and J dropped 2 bases, with 15 bases sitting between them. The germline gives CDR1 SNHLY, CDR2 FYNNEI. The CDR3 runs to 14 residues. The CDR3 DNA sequence: TGTGCCAGCATGGGAGAGGGGGACGCCTACGAGCAGTACTTC. This translates into CASMGEGDAYEQYF.

This clonotype was counted a few times. This chain joins TRBV6-1 and TRBJ2-2; either TRBD1 or TRBD2 may fit D (5 bases each). The length of the CDR3 is 14 residues. CDR1 and CDR2 (germline): MNHNS, SASEGT. V was shortened by 6 bases and J by 0 bases, with 8 bases between the two germline ends. The CDR3 DNA reads TGTGCCAGCAGATCGGGACCGAACACCGGGGAGCTGTTTTTT. This gives the protein CASRSGPNTGELFF.

The J gene is TRBJ1-2, the V gene TRBV18; D unresolved. Germline CDR1 and CDR2: KGHSH and LQKENI. The CDR3 length is 15 residues. The germline V and J ends were trimmed by 1 base and 0 bases, with 9 bases remaining between them. DNA of the CDR3: TGTGCCAGCTCACCACAGGCGGATGCTAACTATGGCTACACCTTC. Its translation: CASSPQADANYGYTF. Together with reference TRBV18 and TRBJ1-2, the CDR3 gives the full variable domain: NAGVMQNPRHLVRRRGQEARLRCSPMKGHSHVYWYRQLPEEGLKFMVYLQKENIIDESGMPKERFSAEFPKEGPSILRIQQVVRGDSAAYFCASSPQADANYGYTFGSGTRLTVV.

The chain links TRBV7-9 to TRBJ2-7; 9 positions match TRBD2. The CDR3 is made up of 14 amino acids. From germline, CDR1 is SEHNR and CDR2 FQNEAQ (reference sequence). J gave up 3 bases and V 4 bases, and 4 bases lay outside the gene matches. The CDR3 reads CASSSVLAGYEQYF. Written as DNA, the CDR3 is TGTGCCAGCAGCTCCGTACTAGCGGGCTACGAGCAGTACTTC.